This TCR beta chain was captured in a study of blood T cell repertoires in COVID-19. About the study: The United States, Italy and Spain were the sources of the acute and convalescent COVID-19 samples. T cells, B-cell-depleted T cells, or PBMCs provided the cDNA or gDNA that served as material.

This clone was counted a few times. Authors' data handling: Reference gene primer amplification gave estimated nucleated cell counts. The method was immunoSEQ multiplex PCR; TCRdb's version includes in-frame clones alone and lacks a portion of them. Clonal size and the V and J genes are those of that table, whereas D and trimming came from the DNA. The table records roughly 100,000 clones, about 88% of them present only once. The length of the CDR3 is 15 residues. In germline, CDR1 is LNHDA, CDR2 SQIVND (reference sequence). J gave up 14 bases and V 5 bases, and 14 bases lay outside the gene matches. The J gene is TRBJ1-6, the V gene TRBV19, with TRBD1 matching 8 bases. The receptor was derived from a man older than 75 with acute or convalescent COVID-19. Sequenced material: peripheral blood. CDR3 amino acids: CASSPTGTGSGTLHF. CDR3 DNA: TGTGCCAGTAGTCCAACCGGGACAGGCTCAGGAACCCTCCACTTT. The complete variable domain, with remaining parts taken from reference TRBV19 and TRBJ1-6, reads DGGITQSPKYLFRKEGQNVTLSCEQNLNHDAMYWYRQDPGQGLRLIYYSQIVNDFQKGDIAEGYSVSREKKESFPLTVTSAQKNPTAFYLCASSPTGTGSGTLHFGNGTRLTVT.